This record concerns one TCR beta chain sequence. Clones were read by immunoSEQ multiplex PCR, and TCRdb kept only the in-frame ones, dropping some. Altogether approximately 2.4 million clones are present, about 94% being singletons, with the ten largest covering approximately 0.13%. None of the donors, who were healthy HIV-negative adults, had recently had acute infections or vaccinations. This specimen comes from a study of shared clonotypes between healthy human individuals. The wider study: A donor's plate count was three for CD4 naive and three for CD4 memory; CD8 naive had two and CD8 memory one.

This CDR3 has 15 residues. V lost 3 bases and J 6 bases, leaving 18 bases between the germline ends. Germline CDR1 reads SGDLS; CDR2 reads YYNGEE. Sequencing was done on a sample of naive CD4+ T cells sorted from blood. Sample subset: CD45RA+ positively selected. The receptor comes from a man between 18 and 29 years old in good health. The genes are TRBV9 and TRBJ1-1; the D gene is possibly TRBD1 (5 bases). The CDR3 nucleotides are TGTGCCAGCAGCGAAAAGCAGGGCTTTCGGGCTGAAGCTTTCTTT. Translating it yields CASSEKQGFRAEAFF.